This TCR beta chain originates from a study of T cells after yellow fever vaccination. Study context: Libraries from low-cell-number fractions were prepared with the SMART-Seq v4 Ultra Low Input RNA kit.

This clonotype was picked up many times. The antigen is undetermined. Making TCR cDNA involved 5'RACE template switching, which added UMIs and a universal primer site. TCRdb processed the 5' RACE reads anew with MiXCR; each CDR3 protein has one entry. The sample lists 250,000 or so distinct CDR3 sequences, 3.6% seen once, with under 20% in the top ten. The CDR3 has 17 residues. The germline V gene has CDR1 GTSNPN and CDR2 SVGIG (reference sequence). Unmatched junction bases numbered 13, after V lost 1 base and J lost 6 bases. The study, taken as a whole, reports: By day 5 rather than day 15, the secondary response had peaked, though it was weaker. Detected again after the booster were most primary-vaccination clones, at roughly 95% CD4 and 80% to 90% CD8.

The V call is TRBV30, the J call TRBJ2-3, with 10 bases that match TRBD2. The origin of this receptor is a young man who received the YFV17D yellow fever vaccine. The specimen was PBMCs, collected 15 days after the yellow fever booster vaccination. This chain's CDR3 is CAWSAGASGGVGDTQYF. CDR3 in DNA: TGTGCCTGGAGTGCTGGTGCTAGCGGGGGAGTCGGGGATACGCAGTATTTT.